These T cell receptor beta chains were read from a single sample in a study of cytomegalovirus exposure and HLA in healthy donors. Assay used: immunoSEQ multiplex PCR; TCRdb lists only in-frame clones, some missing. The repertoire holds about 150,000 clones, with roughly 85% as singletons. Sequenced input: PBMCs. The receptor source for this set is a woman between 18 and 29 years old in good health and CMV-seronegative. The CDR3 runs from the conserved cysteine through the conserved F or W. Each record gives: clone size, D gene, CDR3 length, V gene, J gene, CDR3 DNA, CDR3 protein. A D gene is named only where the DNA matches it firmly. Size values are once, few and many counts, or a class for expanded clones, and some rows have none.

clone_size: few
d_call: NA
cdr3_length: 15
v_call: TRBV5-8
j_call: TRBJ2-1
cdr3_nt: TGTGCCAGCAGCTTCGACCGAACAGGATACAATGAGCAGTTCTTC
cdr3_aa: CASSFDRTGYNEQFF

clone_size: NA
d_call: NA
cdr3_length: 13
v_call: TRBV28
j_call: TRBJ2-7
cdr3_nt: TGTGCCAGCAGTTTATGGCAGGCCTACGAGCAGTACTTC
cdr3_aa: CASSLWQAYEQYF

clone_size: few
d_call: NA
cdr3_length: 12
v_call: TRBV7-9
j_call: TRBJ1-2
cdr3_nt: TGTGCCAGCAGCTCGGACTTCTATGGCTACACCTTC
cdr3_aa: CASSSDFYGYTF

clone_size: NA
d_call: NA
cdr3_length: 15
v_call: TRBV6-5
j_call: TRBJ2-1
cdr3_nt: TGTGCCAGCAGTTACACAGGAAGCTCCTACAATGAGCAGTTCTTC
cdr3_aa: CASSYTGSSYNEQFF

clone_size: NA
d_call: NA
cdr3_length: 15
v_call: TRBV18
j_call: TRBJ2-6
cdr3_nt: TGTGCCAGCTCATCGCAGGGTGCTGGGGCCAACGTCCTGACTTTC
cdr3_aa: CASSSQGAGANVLTF

clone_size: once
d_call: TRBD1
cdr3_length: 15
v_call: TRBV7-8
j_call: TRBJ2-7
cdr3_nt: TGTGCCAGCAGCCCGAAGGGGGCTGCTTCCTACGAGCAGTACTTC
cdr3_aa: CASSPKGAASYEQYF

clone_size: NA
d_call: NA
cdr3_length: 13
v_call: TRBV6-5
j_call: TRBJ2-7
cdr3_nt: TGTGCCAGCAGGTCGTCAGGGTACTACGAGCAGTACTTC
cdr3_aa: CASRSSGYYEQYF

clone_size: NA
d_call: NA
cdr3_length: 16
v_call: TRBV27
j_call: TRBJ2-3
cdr3_nt: TGTGCCAGCAGTTCCCCGGGGACTCCCGGTTGGGGTACGCAGTATTTT
cdr3_aa: CASSSPGTPGWGTQYF

clone_size: NA
d_call: TRBD2
cdr3_length: 15
v_call: TRBV6-5
j_call: TRBJ2-7
cdr3_nt: TGTGCCAGCAGTCCCGGGACTAGCGGGATCTACGAGCAGTACTTC
cdr3_aa: CASSPGTSGIYEQYF

clone_size: NA
d_call: TRBD2
cdr3_length: 15
v_call: TRBV5-4
j_call: TRBJ2-6
cdr3_nt: TGCGCCAGCACCCGGGGGGGCTCCGGGGCCAACGTCCTGACTTTC
cdr3_aa: CASTRGGSGANVLTF

clone_size: NA
d_call: NA
cdr3_length: 17
v_call: TRBV4-3
j_call: TRBJ2-3
cdr3_nt: TGCGCCAGCAGTCCGTCCCTAGCTATCCCCTCCACAGATACGCAGTATTTT
cdr3_aa: CASSPSLAIPSTDTQYF

clone_size: NA
d_call: NA
cdr3_length: 12
v_call: TRBV6-5
j_call: TRBJ2-7
cdr3_nt: TGTGCCAGCAGCCGGGGGGCCGACGAGCAGTACTTC
cdr3_aa: CASSRGADEQYF

clone_size: NA
d_call: NA
cdr3_length: 14
v_call: TRBV6-5
j_call: TRBJ2-7
cdr3_nt: TGTGCCAGCAGTTACTCTTCCAGGGGCGACGAGCAGTACTTC
cdr3_aa: CASSYSSRGDEQYF

clone_size: NA
d_call: NA
cdr3_length: 17
v_call: TRBV9
j_call: TRBJ2-5
cdr3_nt: TGTGCCAGCAGCGTAGGGGGCGGGGGCGGCTTGGGGGAGACCCAGTACTTC
cdr3_aa: CASSVGGGGGLGETQYF

clone_size: once
d_call: NA
cdr3_length: 16
v_call: TRBV15
j_call: TRBJ1-2
cdr3_nt: TGTGCCACCAGCAGCCTAAGTCGGGGGGGCGCGGAAGGCTACACCTTC
cdr3_aa: CATSSLSRGGAEGYTF

clone_size: NA
d_call: TRBD1
cdr3_length: 14
v_call: TRBV9
j_call: TRBJ1-5
cdr3_nt: TGTGCCAGCAGCTCCGGGACAGGCCCCGGCCCCCAGCATTTT
cdr3_aa: CASSSGTGPGPQHF

clone_size: NA
d_call: NA
cdr3_length: 14
v_call: TRBV27
j_call: TRBJ1-2
cdr3_nt: TGTGCCAGCAGTTTCTCAGAAAACGGGGGTGGCTACACCTTC
cdr3_aa: CASSFSENGGGYTF

clone_size: NA
d_call: TRBD2
cdr3_length: 16
v_call: TRBV7-6
j_call: TRBJ2-3
cdr3_nt: TGTGCCAGCAGCCCCCGGGGTAGCGGGAGCACAGATACGCAGTATTTT
cdr3_aa: CASSPRGSGSTDTQYF

clone_size: NA
d_call: NA
cdr3_length: 14
v_call: TRBV5-1
j_call: TRBJ2-3
cdr3_nt: TGCGCCAGCAGCGCTGCTAGGCTCCCAGATACGCAGTATTTT
cdr3_aa: CASSAARLPDTQYF

clone_size: NA
d_call: NA
cdr3_length: 17
v_call: TRBV10-1
j_call: TRBJ2-3
cdr3_nt: TGCGCCAGCAGTGAAGAGAATCCGGGATTTTACACAGATACGCAGTATTTT
cdr3_aa: CASSEENPGFYTDTQYF

clone_size: once
d_call: TRBD1
cdr3_length: 14
v_call: TRBV28
j_call: TRBJ1-1
cdr3_nt: TGTGCCAGCAGCCCCCGGACAGGGGGCAGTTTAGCTTTCTTT
cdr3_aa: CASSPRTGGSLAFF

clone_size: NA
d_call: NA
cdr3_length: 14
v_call: TRBV19
j_call: TRBJ2-2
cdr3_nt: TGTGCCAGTAGAATAGGCGGAAACACCGGGGAGCTGTTTTTT
cdr3_aa: CASRIGGNTGELFF

clone_size: NA
d_call: TRBD2
cdr3_length: 13
v_call: TRBV9
j_call: TRBJ2-7
cdr3_nt: TGTGCCAGCAGCTCATCGGGACTAGACGGGCAGTACTTC
cdr3_aa: CASSSSGLDGQYF